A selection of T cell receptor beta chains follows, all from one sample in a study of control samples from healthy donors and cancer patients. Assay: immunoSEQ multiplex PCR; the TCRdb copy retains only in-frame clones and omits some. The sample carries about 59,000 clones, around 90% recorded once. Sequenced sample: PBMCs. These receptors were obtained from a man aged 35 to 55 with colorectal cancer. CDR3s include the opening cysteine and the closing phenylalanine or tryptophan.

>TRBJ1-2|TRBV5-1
CASSLDPGGNYGYTF
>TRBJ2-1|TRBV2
CASSPTGETYNEQFF
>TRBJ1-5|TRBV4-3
CASSQEFTGSQPQHF
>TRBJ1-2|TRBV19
CASNDRADYGYTF
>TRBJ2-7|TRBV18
CASSPGITYEQYF
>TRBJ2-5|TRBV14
CASSQVIGGYHRETQYF
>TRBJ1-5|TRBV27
CASSISGVGNQPQHF
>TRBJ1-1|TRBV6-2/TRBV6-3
CASSAYQARGTEAFF
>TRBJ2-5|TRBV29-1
CSAGDRQETQYF
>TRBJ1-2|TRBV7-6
CASSLGEAGSGGYTF
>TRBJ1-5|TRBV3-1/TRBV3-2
CASSLGQVNQPQHF
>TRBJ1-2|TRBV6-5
CASRGQGYYGYTF
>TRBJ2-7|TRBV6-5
CASSRGQYEQYF
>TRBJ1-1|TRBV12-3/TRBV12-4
CASSFIQGTEAFF
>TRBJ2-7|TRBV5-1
CASSLEGHRDKKVYEQYF
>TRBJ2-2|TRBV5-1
CASSLYSYTGELFF
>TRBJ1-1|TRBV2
CASRGEVNTEAFF
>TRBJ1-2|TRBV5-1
CASSEGQGASGYTF
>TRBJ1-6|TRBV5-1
CASSLANLEDSPLHF
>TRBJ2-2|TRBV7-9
CASSLGLAGTGELFF
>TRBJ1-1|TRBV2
CASRTPAVSGTEAFF
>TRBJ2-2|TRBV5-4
CASSFGVVGGGELFF
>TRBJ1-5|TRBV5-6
CASSLAGTGRASGQPQHF
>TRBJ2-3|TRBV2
CASSAQVGGPTDTQYF